This T cell receptor (beta chain) was captured by sequencing in a study of control samples from healthy donors and cancer patients. The data were produced by immunoSEQ multiplex PCR, yet TCRdb's version contains in-frame clones alone and is incomplete. The sample has approximately 82,000 clones, roughly 86% seen once. Material for sequencing was blood. The receptor was isolated from a man aged 45-65 years in good health.

The CDR3 loop reads CASSLATGDQPQHF. In DNA form, the CDR3 reads TGTGCCAGCAGCTTAGCGACGGGAGATCAGCCCCAGCATTTT. J is TRBJ1-5 and V is TRBV7-9; no reliable D call. Germline CDR1 SEHNR, CDR2 FQNEAQ (reference sequence). The ends were cut back, 0 bases at V and 5 bases at J, with 8 bases in the middle. CDR3 length equals 14 residues.